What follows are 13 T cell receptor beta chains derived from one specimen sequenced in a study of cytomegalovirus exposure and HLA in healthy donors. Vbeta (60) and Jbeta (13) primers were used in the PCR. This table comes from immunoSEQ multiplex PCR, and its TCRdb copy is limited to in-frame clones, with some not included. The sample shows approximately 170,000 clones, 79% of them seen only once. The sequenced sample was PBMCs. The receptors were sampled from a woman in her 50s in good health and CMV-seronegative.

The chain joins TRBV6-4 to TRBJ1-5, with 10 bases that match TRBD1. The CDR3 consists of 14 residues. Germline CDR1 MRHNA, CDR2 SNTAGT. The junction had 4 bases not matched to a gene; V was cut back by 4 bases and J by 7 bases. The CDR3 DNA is TGTGCCAGCAGTGCGACAGGGGGCAGGCAGCCCCAGCATTTT. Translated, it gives CASSATGGRQPQHF.

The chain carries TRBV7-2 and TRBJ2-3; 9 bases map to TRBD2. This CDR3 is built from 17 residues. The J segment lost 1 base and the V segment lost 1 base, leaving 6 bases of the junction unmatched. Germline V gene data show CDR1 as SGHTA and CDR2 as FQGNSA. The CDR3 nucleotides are TGTGCCAGCAGCTTAGTGCTAGCGGGGACAGGCACAGATACGCAGTATTTT. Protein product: CASSLVLAGTGTDTQYF.

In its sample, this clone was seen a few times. CDR3 amino acids: CASSNIRSGELFF. The CDR3, as DNA: TGTGCCAGCAGCAACATTCGCTCCGGGGAGCTGTTTTTT. V is TRBV6-5 and J is TRBJ2-2; D remains unclear. The CDR3 covers 13 residues. Germline CDR1 reads MNHEY; CDR2 reads SVGAGI. The V end was cut by 6 bases, the J end by 6 bases, with 11 bases between.

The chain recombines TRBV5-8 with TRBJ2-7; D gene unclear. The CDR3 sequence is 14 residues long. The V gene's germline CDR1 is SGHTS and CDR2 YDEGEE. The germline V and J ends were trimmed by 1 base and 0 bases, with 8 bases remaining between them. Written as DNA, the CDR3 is TGTGCCAGCAGCTTGAGTGGGCCCTCCTACGAGCAGTACTTC. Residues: CASSLSGPSYEQYF.

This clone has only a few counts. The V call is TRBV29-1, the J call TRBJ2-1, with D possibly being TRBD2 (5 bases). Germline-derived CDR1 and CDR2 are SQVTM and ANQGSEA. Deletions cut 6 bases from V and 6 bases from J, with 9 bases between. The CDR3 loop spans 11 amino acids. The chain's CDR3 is CSVQLVNEQFF. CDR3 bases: TGCAGCGTCCAACTAGTCAATGAGCAGTTCTTC.

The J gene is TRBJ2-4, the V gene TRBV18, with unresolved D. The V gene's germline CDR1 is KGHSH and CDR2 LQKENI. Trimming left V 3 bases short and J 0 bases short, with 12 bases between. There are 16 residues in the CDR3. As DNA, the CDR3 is TGTGCCAGCTCACCGAAAAACCTACTAGCCAAAAACATTCAGTACTTC. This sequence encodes CASSPKNLLAKNIQYF.

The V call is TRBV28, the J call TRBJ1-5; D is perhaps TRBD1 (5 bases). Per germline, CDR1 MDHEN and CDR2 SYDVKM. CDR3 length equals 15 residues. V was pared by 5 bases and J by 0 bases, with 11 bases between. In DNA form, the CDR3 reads TGTGCCAGCAGTATACTAAGGGGTAGCAATCAGCCCCAGCATTTT. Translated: CASSILRGSNQPQHF.

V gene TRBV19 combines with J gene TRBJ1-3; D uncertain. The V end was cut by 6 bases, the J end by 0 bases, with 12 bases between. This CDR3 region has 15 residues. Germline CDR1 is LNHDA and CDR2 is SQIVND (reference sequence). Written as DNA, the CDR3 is TGTGCCAGTAGCATCAGGCGCTTCTCTGGAAACACCATATATTTT. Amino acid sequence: CASSIRRFSGNTIYF.

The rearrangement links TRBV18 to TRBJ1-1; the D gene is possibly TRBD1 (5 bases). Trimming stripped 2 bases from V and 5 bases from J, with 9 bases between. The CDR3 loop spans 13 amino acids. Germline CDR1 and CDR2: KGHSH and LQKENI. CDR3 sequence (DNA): TGTGCCAGCTCACCAATGACAGCAACTGAAGCTTTCTTT. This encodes CASSPMTATEAFF.

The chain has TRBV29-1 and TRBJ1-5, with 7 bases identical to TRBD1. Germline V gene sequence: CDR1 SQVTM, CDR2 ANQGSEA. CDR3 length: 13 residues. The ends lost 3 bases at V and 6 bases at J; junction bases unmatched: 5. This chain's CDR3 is CSVDTGVGQPQHF. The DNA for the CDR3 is TGCAGCGTTGATACAGGGGTAGGTCAGCCCCAGCATTTT.

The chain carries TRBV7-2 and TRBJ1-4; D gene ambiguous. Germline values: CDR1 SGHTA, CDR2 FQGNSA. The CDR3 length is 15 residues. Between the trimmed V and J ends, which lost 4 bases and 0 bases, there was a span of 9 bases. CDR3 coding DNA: TGTGCCAGCAGCTCTGGGAGTGCAACTAATGAAAAACTGTTTTTT. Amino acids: CASSSGSATNEKLFF.

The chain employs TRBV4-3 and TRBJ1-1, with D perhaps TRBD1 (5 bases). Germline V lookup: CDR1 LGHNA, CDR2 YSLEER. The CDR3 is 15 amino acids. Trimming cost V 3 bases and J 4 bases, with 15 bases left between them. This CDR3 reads CASSHWPLGGTEAFF. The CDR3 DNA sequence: TGCGCCAGCAGCCACTGGCCTTTGGGGGGCACTGAAGCTTTCTTT.

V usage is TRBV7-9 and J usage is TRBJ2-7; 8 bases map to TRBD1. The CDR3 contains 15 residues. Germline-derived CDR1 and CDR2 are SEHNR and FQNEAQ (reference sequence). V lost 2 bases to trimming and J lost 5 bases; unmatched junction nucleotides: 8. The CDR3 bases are TGTGCCAGCAGCTTAATACGGACAGGGAGGAACGAGCAGTACTTC. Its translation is CASSLIRTGRNEQYF.